Sequencing of this TCR beta chain was carried out in a study of T cells in Graves' hyperthyroidism and ophthalmopathy. Study overall: Peripheral blood specimens were obtained at initial diagnosis, prior to any treatment.

There were TCR beta CDR3 regions amplified from RNA transcripts. The TCR CDR3 first-round RT-PCR relied on the HTBI primer set. TCRdb reprocessed the multiplex PCR reads via MiXCR and lists one record per CDR3 protein. The repertoire has some 500,000 distinct CDR3 sequences, roughly 16% of them found once; the top ten carry about 29%. Germline V lookup: CDR1 SGHVS, CDR2 FQNEAQ. V was trimmed by 1 base and J by 7 bases, leaving 17 bases between them. The CDR3 extends over 17 amino acids. Patients with ophthalmopathy all had a Clinical Activity Score of at least 3, a NOSPECS grade of at least 4 and duration under 3 months. Exclusion followed for patients with uncontrolled infection, other autoimmune disease, pregnancy or lactation. Source material for PBMCs was roughly 10 ml fresh peripheral blood. The table lists this clonotype with a few counts.

The sample comprised blood. The rearrangement uses TRBV7-8 and TRBJ1-6; D ambiguous. This sequence was found in a woman in her 30s with Graves' ophthalmopathy. CDR3 nucleotides: TGTGCCAGCAGCTTAGAATTGGGTGGGAGGATGAATTCACCCCTCCACTTT. Its protein is CASSLELGGRMNSPLHF.